This is a list of T cell receptor beta chains from one sample in a study of blood T cells in healthy people across ages. In TCRdb, the 5' RACE reads were re-called with MiXCR into one record per CDR3 protein. The data show over 600,000 distinct CDR3 sequences, less than 45% seen once. Sequenced material: blood. The receptor set was obtained from an elderly man in good health. The CDR3 runs from the conserved cysteine through the conserved F or W. A D gene is named only where the DNA matches it firmly. Not all rows give a size; the values are once, few, many and, for expanded clones, a class.

TRBV6-2/TRBV6-3,.,.,CASTPRGRLNTEAFF
TRBV28,.,.,CASSVPGTKNIQYF
TRBV7-9,TRBD2,few,CASSPTERGAGDTQYF
TRBV11-2,TRBD2,few,CASIEGAGGPLSYEQYF
TRBV30,.,few,CAWSQWGNTEAFF
TRBV7-2,.,.,CASSPSRNEQYF
TRBV20-1,.,few,CSARRVEGSYEQYF
TRBV6-1,.,.,CASSLYPPMGSGANVLTF
TRBV30,.,.,CAWTESYSYEQYF
TRBV20-1,.,.,CSAAKRQETQYF
TRBV5-1,.,.,CASSWGGTPKLGSYGYTF
TRBV28,.,.,CASKGPGLNSPLHF
TRBV5-6,TRBD1,few,CASRRGQTYNEQFF
TRBV11-2,TRBD1,.,CASSFGGQFQETQYF
TRBV20-1,.,.,CSAPDGSGFTGELFF
TRBV4-1,.,.,CASSQEQGAETQYF
TRBV7-9,.,once,CASSLNRASGDTQYF
TRBV10-3,.,once,CATEEGEDQPSYGYTF
TRBV30,.,few,CAWRRANVLTF
TRBV20-1,.,few,CSGGRVDGTDTQYF
TRBV3-1,.,.,CASSRSAGGASYEQYF
TRBV28,TRBD2,few,CASGSGGWAQETQYF
TRBV6-6,.,.,CASKLDSSYNEQFF
TRBV2,.,.,CASSEPSVSYEQYF
TRBV12-3/TRBV12-4,TRBD1,many,CASSLGQGYYNEQYF
TRBV5-5,.,once,CAGSLGFSNQPQHF
TRBV7-2,.,many,CASSLETASQETQYF
TRBV9,TRBD2,.,CASTGLAGGNYNEQYF
TRBV6-2/TRBV6-3,.,few,CASSLILQGTGELFF
TRBV29-1,.,few,CSVPDGTNEKLFF
TRBV6-5,TRBD1,.,CASRMSRDRGLSPLHF
TRBV7-2,.,.,CDSSPTRGGSNEQYF
TRBV14,TRBD2,many,CASSQGIGGILPDTQYF
TRBV6-2/TRBV6-3,TRBD1,.,CASRIQGARGSYEQYF
TRBV6-5,TRBD2,.,CASKSSGRGNNEQYF
TRBV20-1,.,.,CSARVGSTGNTEAFF
TRBV7-2,.,many,CASSRQSREETQYF
TRBV3-1,.,.,CASSQDLAAGSYEQYF
TRBV11-2,.,few,CASSSPWVPGFATQYF
TRBV6-2/TRBV6-3,.,.,CASSYDRGGHEQYF